The 7 T cell receptor beta chains reported below all come from one sample, sequenced in a study of T cell repertoires in cytomegalovirus infection. Each CDR3 protein is one row after TCRdb ran MiXCR on the reads. Altogether around 230,000 distinct CDR3 sequences are present, approximately 7% being singletons, with the ten largest covering 5.5% to 8%. Sequences were obtained from PBMCs. The receptors here all came from a human donor in good health (CMV status not recorded). Some clones in this sample may be carry-over from other donors' samples.

V is TRBV28 and J is TRBJ1-5, with TRBD1 as a possible D gene (6 bases). Between the trimmed V and J ends, which lost 5 bases and 5 bases, there was a span of 19 bases. Germline loops: CDR1 MDHEN, CDR2 SYDVKM. The CDR3 contains 16 residues. The CDR3 loop is CASSASLGQRDQPQHF. CDR3 nucleotide sequence: TGTGCCAGCAGTGCTTCACTCGGACAGAGAGATCAGCCCCAGCATTTT.

This clonotype was found many times. The chain employs TRBV12-3 or TRBV12-4 and TRBJ2-5; D may be TRBD1 (6 bases). The V and J ends lost 8 bases and 5 bases respectively, with 12 bases between them. The CDR3 is made up of 12 amino acids. The CDR3 DNA reads TGTGCCAGCGGGTGGACAGTCGAGACCCAGTACTTC. This codes for CASGWTVETQYF.

This clonotype showed up many times. The rearrangement uses TRBV9 and TRBJ2-2, with D possibly TRBD2 on 6 matching bases. V shed 4 bases and J shed 0 bases, with 13 bases lying between them. Germline V gene sequence: CDR1 SGDLS, CDR2 YYNGEE. This CDR3 has 16 amino acids. CDR3 region: CASSKDGTPNTGELFF. The CDR3 bases are TGTGCCAGCAGCAAAGACGGGACTCCGAACACCGGGGAGCTGTTTTTT. Supplemented by reference TRBV9 and TRBJ2-2, the full variable domain reads DSGVTQTPKHLITATGQRVTLRCSPRSGDLSVYWYQQSLDQGLQFLIQYYNGEERAKGNILERFSAQQFPDLHSELNLSSLELGDSALYFCASSKDGTPNTGELFFGEGSRLTVL.

This clonotype has ten or more counts. V gene TRBV2 combines with J gene TRBJ1-5; no definite D call. The V gene lost 1 base and the J gene lost 4 bases, with 11 bases spanning the gap. The length of the CDR3 is 15 residues. CDR1 and CDR2 (germline): SNHLY, FYNNEI. CDR3 sequence (DNA): TGTGCCAGCAGTGAAGAAAATCTGGGGAATCAGCCCCAGCATTTT. This translates into CASSEENLGNQPQHF.

This clonotype was counted between two and nine times. The chain employs TRBV28 and TRBJ1-2; D gene unclear. Germline V gene sequence: CDR1 MDHEN, CDR2 SYDVKM. This CDR3 is built from 13 residues. V was trimmed by 6 bases and J by 9 bases, leaving 17 bases between them. CDR3 nucleotides: TGTGCCAGCAGGGAGACTGCTTTAATAAGCTACACCTTC. Its translation is CASRETALISYTF.

This clonotype was counted many times. The J gene is TRBJ2-3, the V gene TRBV15; TRBD1 aligns across 9 bases. V lost 4 bases, J lost 1 base, and 6 bases stayed unmatched. The CDR3 contains 16 residues. The V gene's germline CDR1 is LNHNV and CDR2 YYDKDF (reference sequence). The CDR3 nucleotides read TGTGCCACCAGCATCGGGACAGGGACGGGCACAGATACGCAGTATTTT. This sequence encodes CATSIGTGTGTDTQYF.

The chain carries TRBV2 and TRBJ1-2; perhaps TRBD1 as D (5 bases). The CDR3 extends over 11 amino acids. Trimming took off 7 bases at V and 5 bases at J, with 8 bases between the two ends. Germline values: CDR1 SNHLY, CDR2 FYNNEI. The CDR3 sequence is CASTGEYGYTF. In nucleotides, the CDR3 is TGTGCCAGCACGGGGGAGTATGGCTACACCTTC.